This TCR beta chain originates from a study of cytomegalovirus exposure and HLA in healthy donors. This clone was seen more than once but under ten times. What it recognizes is unknown. The germline gene is not matched at one end of the junction; a read error may be the cause. PCR amplification relied on 60 Vbeta primers (plus 13 Jbeta primers). TCRdb's table, derived via immunoSEQ multiplex PCR, lists solely in-frame clones and lacks some. The sample holds roughly 200,000 clones, 80% to 90% seen once. CDR1 and CDR2 (germline): SEHNR, FQNEAQ (reference sequence). The CDR3 is made up of 12 amino acids. General study results and limits: Fewer N-insertions (relative to the roughly 610-donor mean) were reportedly seen in an Asian-associated ancestry cluster in a later analysis.

This clonotype was sampled from a young man in good health and CMV-seronegative. The chain uses TRBV7-9 and TRBJ1-2; no clear D. Input material: PBMCs. CDR3 loop: CSSSLTDYGYTF. The CDR3 nucleotides read TGTTCCAGCAGCTTAACAGACTATGGCTACACCTTC.